Listed below are T cell receptor beta chains from one sample, sequenced in a study of beta chain features in type 1 diabetes. Clones were sequenced by immunoSEQ multiplex PCR, and TCRdb holds only the in-frame ones, with some missing. The table lists 640,000 or so clones, around an eighth of them singletons. Sequencing used naive CD4+ T cells from blood. These receptors all stem from a young man with type 1 diabetes. Each CDR3 is given with its conserved first and last residue. D genes are given only for firm matches. Clone sizes are given selectively: once, few, many, or a class where the clone is expanded.

D gene,clone size,V gene,J gene,CDR3 DNA,CDR3 protein
.,few,TRBV6-5,TRBJ2-5,TGTGCCAGCAGGAAAGAGACCCAGTACTTC,CASRKETQYF
.,few,TRBV30,TRBJ1-4,TGTGCCTGGAGTGCTGGGACTAATGAAAAACTGTTTTTT,CAWSAGTNEKLFF
.,.,TRBV2,TRBJ1-1,TGTGCCAGCCACGGCCCAATCGCTGAAGCTTTCTTT,CASHGPIAEAFF
TRBD1,.,TRBV25-1,TRBJ1-3,TGTGCCAGCAGTGAATCGGGACAGCATCGAAACACCATATATTTT,CASSESGQHRNTIYF
.,few,TRBV15,TRBJ2-1,TGTGCCACCAGCCCCCTGGGCAGGGACCCCTACAATGAGCAGTTCTTC,CATSPLGRDPYNEQFF
TRBD1,.,TRBV9,TRBJ2-2,TGTGCCAGCAGCACTGGACAGGTCACCGGGGAGCTGTTTTTT,CASSTGQVTGELFF
.,.,TRBV5-6,TRBJ1-1,TGTGCCAGCAGCTTGGTCGAAGGTACTGAAGCTTTCTTT,CASSLVEGTEAFF
.,.,TRBV7-6,TRBJ1-1,TGTGCCAGCAGCTCTCAGGGGCTCTTCTTGGACACTGAAGCTTTCTTT,CASSSQGLFLDTEAFF
.,few,TRBV30,TRBJ1-1,TGTGCCTGGATCCAGGGGCCCGGGGACACTGAAGCTTTCTTT,CAWIQGPGDTEAFF
.,once,TRBV28,TRBJ2-3,TGTGCCAGCAGTTTATTAGCGGGCACAGATACGCAGTATTTT,CASSLLAGTDTQYF
.,.,TRBV25-1,TRBJ2-1,TGTGCCAGCAGTGGAAACCTGGGGGGCAGTGAGCAGTTCTTC,CASSGNLGGSEQFF
TRBD1,few,TRBV10-3,TRBJ2-2,TGTGCCATCGGGGACAGGGGGGCCGGGGAGCTGTTTTTT,CAIGDRGAGELFF
TRBD1,.,TRBV18,TRBJ1-6,TGTGCCAGCACACAGGGGGTTAAGTATTCACCCCTCCACTTT,CASTQGVKYSPLHF
.,few,TRBV7-2,TRBJ2-3,TGTGCCAGCAACCCGGGATACACAGATACGCAGTATTTT,CASNPGYTDTQYF
.,.,TRBV7-2,TRBJ1-5,TGTGCCAGCAGCTTAGACCCCGCTTTTAACAATCAGCCCCAGCATTTT,CASSLDPAFNNQPQHF
.,few,TRBV4-1,TRBJ2-2,TGCGCCAGCAGCCCGAGGACGGATAACACCGGGGAGCTGTTTTTT,CASSPRTDNTGELFF
.,.,TRBV19,TRBJ2-7,TGTGCCAGTAGTATCAAGGTCGGCTCCTACGAGCAGTACTTC,CASSIKVGSYEQYF
TRBD1,.,TRBV19,TRBJ2-7,TGTGCCAGTAGTATCAAGGGACAGGGGTTGTACGAGCAGTACTTC,CASSIKGQGLYEQYF
.,few,TRBV7-9,TRBJ1-2,TGTGCCAGCAGCCGAGGCGGGGCCCACTATGGCTACACCTTC,CASSRGGAHYGYTF
TRBD1,.,TRBV5-6,TRBJ1-1,TGTGCCAGCAGCTTGTGGGACAGGGGGCGAGAAGCTTTCTTT,CASSLWDRGREAFF
.,.,TRBV19,TRBJ1-5,TGTGCCAGTAGTATAGAATCTGTCGACAACAATCAGCCCCAGCATTTT,CASSIESVDNNQPQHF
.,few,TRBV4-1,TRBJ1-6,TGCGCCAGCAGCCAAGAAGGGAGGAATTCACCCCTCCACTTT,CASSQEGRNSPLHF
.,few,TRBV7-2,TRBJ1-5,TGTGCCAGCAGCTGGGAGGGAGGGGGCAATCAGCCCCAGCATTTT,CASSWEGGGNQPQHF
TRBD2,.,TRBV7-7,TRBJ2-1,TGTGCTAGCAGCTTAGGTGGGACTAGCCGAGAAGAGCAGTTCTTC,CASSLGGTSREEQFF
.,few,TRBV19,TRBJ2-6,TGTGCCAGTAGTGCGGAGGGTACCGGGGCCAACGTCCTGACTTTC,CASSAEGTGANVLTF
.,.,TRBV30,TRBJ2-7,TGTGCCTGGAGTGTGACAGCGACCTACGAGCAGTACTTC,CAWSVTATYEQYF
TRBD1,.,TRBV9,TRBJ2-5,TGTGCCAGCAGCGTAGGGGTGACAGGGGCGGAGACCCAGTACTTC,CASSVGVTGAETQYF
.,few,TRBV7-9,TRBJ1-4,TGTGCCAGCAGCTCCAGGGGCACTAATGAAAAACTGTTTTTT,CASSSRGTNEKLFF
.,.,TRBV9,TRBJ2-6,TGTGCCAGCAGCCGATCGTGGGGCTCTGGGGCCAACGTCCTGACTTTC,CASSRSWGSGANVLTF
TRBD1,few,TRBV6-5,TRBJ2-7,TGTGCCAGCAGTTACTCCGGGACAGGGGCAGGCTACGAGCAGTACTTC,CASSYSGTGAGYEQYF
.,.,TRBV28,TRBJ1-4,TGTGCCAGCAGTCCCTTAGACCGCGACCAGGGTGAAAAACTGTTTTTT,CASSPLDRDQGEKLFF
.,.,TRBV27,TRBJ2-5,TGTGCCAGCAGTTCCAGGGTGGGGGAGACCCAGTACTTC,CASSSRVGETQYF
.,.,TRBV9,TRBJ2-4,TGTGCCAGCAGCGCGAGCTCGGGGTCGCACATTCAGTACTTC,CASSASSGSHIQYF
TRBD1,few,TRBV7-9,TRBJ2-3,TGTGCCAGCAGCCCACGGGACAGGGCTGGCACAGATACGCAGTATTTT,CASSPRDRAGTDTQYF
TRBD1,.,TRBV30,TRBJ2-6,TGTGCCTTTCCCCGGGACAGGGGGTTTGGGGCCAACGTCCTGACTTTC,CAFPRDRGFGANVLTF
TRBD1,.,TRBV28,TRBJ1-5,TGTGCCAGCAGTTTCTGGGACAGGGGAAGCAATCAGCCCCAGCATTTT,CASSFWDRGSNQPQHF
.,few,TRBV9,TRBJ1-2,TGTGCCAGCAGCGTAGGTGGGGGAGTAAACTATGGCTACACCTTC,CASSVGGGVNYGYTF
TRBD1,few,TRBV11-2,TRBJ2-5,TGTGCCAGCAGCGACAGGGGGCTCCAAGAGACCCAGTACTTC,CASSDRGLQETQYF
.,once,TRBV4-1,TRBJ2-5,TGCGCCAGCAGCCAAGATTGGTTGGAGCAAGAGACCCAGTACTTC,CASSQDWLEQETQYF
TRBD2,few,TRBV30,TRBJ2-5,TGTGCCTGGAGCGCCGACATGGGAGGGAGGGAGGACCAGTACTTC,CAWSADMGGREDQYF
TRBD2,.,TRBV11-2,TRBJ2-5,TGTGCCAGCAGCGTCCGACTAGCGGGGAACCAAGAGACCCAGTACTTC,CASSVRLAGNQETQYF
.,many,TRBV23-1,TRBJ1-1,TGCGCCAGCGTGGGGTCAGGGGAGGAAACTGAAGCTTTCTTT,CASVGSGEETEAFF